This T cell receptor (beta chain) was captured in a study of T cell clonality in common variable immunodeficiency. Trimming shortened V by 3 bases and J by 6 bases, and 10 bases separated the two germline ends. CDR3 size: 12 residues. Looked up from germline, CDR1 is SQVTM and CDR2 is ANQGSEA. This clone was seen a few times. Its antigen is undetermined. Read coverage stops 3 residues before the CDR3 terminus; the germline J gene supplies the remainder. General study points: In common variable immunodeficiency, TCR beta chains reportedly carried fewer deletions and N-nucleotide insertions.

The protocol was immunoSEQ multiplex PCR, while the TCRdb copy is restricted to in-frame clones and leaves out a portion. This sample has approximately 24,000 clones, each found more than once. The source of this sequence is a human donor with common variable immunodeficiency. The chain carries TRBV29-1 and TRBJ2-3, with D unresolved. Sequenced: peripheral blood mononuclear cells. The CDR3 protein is CSVDAGLDTQYF. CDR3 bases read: TGCAGCGTTGATGCAGGTCTTGATACG.